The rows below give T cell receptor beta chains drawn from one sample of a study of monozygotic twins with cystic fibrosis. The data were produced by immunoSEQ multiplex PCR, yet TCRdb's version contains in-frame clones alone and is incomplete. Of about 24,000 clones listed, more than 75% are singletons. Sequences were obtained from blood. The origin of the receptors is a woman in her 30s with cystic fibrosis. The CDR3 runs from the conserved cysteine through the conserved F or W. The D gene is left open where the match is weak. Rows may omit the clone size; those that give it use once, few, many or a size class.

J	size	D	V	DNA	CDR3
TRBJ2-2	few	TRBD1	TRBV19	TGTGCCAGTAGTATCGACAGGGCTACCGGGGAGCTGTTTTTT	CASSIDRATGELFF
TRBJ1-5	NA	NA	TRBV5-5	TGTGCCAGCAGCCTAGGCCCCCAAGGTCAGCCCCAGCATTTT	CASSLGPQGQPQHF
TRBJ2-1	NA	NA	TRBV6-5	TGTGCCAGCAGTTACCTACTGGGTAGTGAGCAGTTCTTC	CASSYLLGSEQFF
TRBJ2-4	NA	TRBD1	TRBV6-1	TGTGCCAGCAGTGGGACAGGTTCCGCCAAAAACATTCAGTACTTC	CASSGTGSAKNIQYF
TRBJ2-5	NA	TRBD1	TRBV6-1	TGTGCCAGCAGTGAAGCGGGGACAGCAAGAGAGACCCAGTACTTC	CASSEAGTARETQYF
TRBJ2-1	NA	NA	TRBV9	TGTGCCAGCAGCCCCACAGGCTACAATGAGCAGTTCTTC	CASSPTGYNEQFF
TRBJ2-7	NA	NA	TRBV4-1	TGCGCCAGCAGCAGAGTTGAAGGATCTCTCGAGCAGTACTTC	CASSRVEGSLEQYF
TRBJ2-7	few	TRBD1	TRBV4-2	TGTGCCAGCAGCCCGGGACAGGGCGACTACGAGCAGTACTTC	CASSPGQGDYEQYF
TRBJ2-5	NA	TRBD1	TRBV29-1	TGCAGCGTTGAGGAGACAGGGGCGTCAGAACAAGAGACCCAGTACTTC	CSVEETGASEQETQYF
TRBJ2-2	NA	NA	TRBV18	TGTGCCAGCTCGCCTACTCAAACCGGGGAGCTGTTTTTT	CASSPTQTGELFF
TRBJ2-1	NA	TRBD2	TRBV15	TGTGCCACCAGCCTATTTAGCGGGGGGGCCGGGCAGTTCTTC	CATSLFSGGAGQFF
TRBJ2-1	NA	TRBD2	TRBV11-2	TGTGCCAGCAGCTTAGAGTGGGGGGGTGAGCAGTTCTTC	CASSLEWGGEQFF
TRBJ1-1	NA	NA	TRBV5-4	TGTGCCAGCAGCTTTGCGGGGACTGAAGCTTTCTTT	CASSFAGTEAFF
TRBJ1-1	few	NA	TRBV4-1	TGCGCCAGCAGCCAAGGTCTCGGTTTGCAGAACACTGAAGCTTTCTTT	CASSQGLGLQNTEAFF
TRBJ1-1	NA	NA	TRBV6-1	TGTGCCAGCAGTGAAGCAGCACCTTTGAGGACGGGAGCTTTCTTT	CASSEAAPLRTGAFF
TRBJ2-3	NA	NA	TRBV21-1	TGTGCCAGCAGCAAAGGAAGGAGGGGGGGCCCGGGAGATACGCAGTATTTT	CASSKGRRGGPGDTQYF
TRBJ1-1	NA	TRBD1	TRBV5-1	TGCGCCAGCAGCACACGACAGGGTCGCACTGAAGCTTTCTTT	CASSTRQGRTEAFF
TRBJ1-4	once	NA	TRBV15	TGTGCCACCAGCAAGGAGGGGCATTGGGGCCTTGGGGAAAAACTGTTTTTT	CATSKEGHWGLGEKLFF
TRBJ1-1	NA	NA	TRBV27	TGTGCCAGCAGTTTAGGTTATAGGAGGGGGAACACTGAAGCTTTCTTT	CASSLGYRRGNTEAFF
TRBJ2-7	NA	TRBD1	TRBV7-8	TGTGCCAGCAGCTACTCACGGGACAGGGTCTACGAGCAGTACTTC	CASSYSRDRVYEQYF
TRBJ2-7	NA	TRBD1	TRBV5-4	TGTGCCAGCAGCCGGGACAGGGGGAACGAGCAGTACTTC	CASSRDRGNEQYF